This TCR beta chain was sequenced during a study of vaccination effects on CD4 cells after COVID-19 (dated by TCRdb to about 2022). At the level of the whole study: Participants received two doses of either the BNT162b2 or the mRNA-1273 mRNA SARS-CoV-2 vaccine. The full study included around nine COVID-19 convalescent patients and several SARS-CoV-2-naive healthy vaccine recipients. In a couple of convalescent patients, pre-vaccine samples were collected 16 days and one week ahead of the first dose, 142 and 148 days after COVID-19 diagnosis. The Oncomine TCR Beta short-read assay on an Illumina iSeq 100 was used to sequence cultures from other donors in the study. The study compared SARS-CoV-2 spike-specific CD4+ TCR repertoires before and after mRNA vaccination in COVID-19 convalescent patients and infection-naive vaccine recipients.

The junction carries 20 bases between V and J, which are trimmed by 8 bases and 13 bases respectively. Inclusive of the bounding cysteine and phenylalanine, the CDR3 is 13 residues long. Here the CDR3 DNA is all that survives: 39 bases in frame from base 1. From a lookup of the germline V gene, CDR1 and CDR2 are SNHLY and FYNNEI. In the ViraFEST assay, PBMC were stimulated with viral peptide pools, and antigen-specific CD4+ T cell clonotypes were then identified by expansion using TCR sequencing. After less than 13 days of culture, CD4+ T cells were isolated with the EasySep CD4+ T cell isolation kit. PCR-confirmed SARS-CoV-2 infection had occurred in convalescent patients between March and December 2020, before the Alpha, Beta and Delta variants emerged in the United States. Some 1.9 million PBMC per well were cultured with 9 to 10 ug/ml peptides in IMDM containing about 5% human AB serum, about 9 IU/ml IL-2 and gentamicin. Half of the culture medium was replaced with fresh IL-2-containing medium on days 3 and 7. Unless otherwise noted, each peptide stimulation condition was cultured in triplicate wells. Using Ficoll-Paque Plus gradient centrifugation, PBMC were separated from whole blood and then either used fresh or cryopreserved at -140C. Overlapping peptide pools spanned the spike proteins of SARS-CoV-2 and the common cold coronaviruses HCoV-NL63, HCoV-OC43 and HCoV-229E. The QIAamp micro DNA kit was used to extract genomic DNA from the cultured CD4+ T cells.

Study-wide findings and limitations: At late post-vaccination timepoints, both infection-induced and vaccine-induced clones showed marked clonal contraction, consistent with waning T cell responses. In convalescent patients, the post-vaccine spike-reactive repertoire consisted mainly of new vaccine-induced clones, largely distinct from infection-induced clones. Limitations of the study were the small number of convalescent patients and the absence of early post-infection timepoints.

The library was built by means of the immunoSEQ multiplex PCR assay. TCR beta CDR3 sequencing was performed on DNA from the cultured, isolated CD4+ T cells. On the study's bioinformatics: Non-productive TCR sequences were removed and reads were trimmed to the CDR3 region, keeping CDR3s of at least 7 amino acids. The MANAFEST web app was used to pick out antigen-specific clonotypes by comparing their expansion in peptide wells with that in reference cultures. Positive clones required FDR<0.05 expansion versus reference and all other wells, odds ratio above 5, and frequency above 0.1% in two replicate wells. A clonotype was defined as cross-reactive if the clonotype was significantly expanded both in SARS-CoV-2 spike wells and in at least one common cold coronavirus spike condition. CDR3 similarity was assessed by Levenshtein distance with the stringdist R package, and unrooted trees were built with ape in R 3.6.1. The source is immuneACCESS, and TCRdb retained only in-frame sequences with V and J called. Part of the clones is not carried over; for the studies checked, unresolved V genes explain less than half of this, and the remainder is unexplained. Clone size and the V and J calls come from that table; the DNA yielded D and trimming. The sample table records 35,000 to 45,000 clones; approximately 78% of these occur just once. The ten largest clones take up 17% of the sample.

Comments on this clone: Its antigen has not been determined. The record has no base qualities; no much larger clone is one base away.

The sequence links TRBV2 to TRBJ2-2; there is no confident call for the D gene. The source material was CD4+ T cells from PBMCs cultured with HCoV-NL63 spike peptides, sampled before COVID-19 vaccination. The sample's cell subset or site label, in plain terms: HCoV-NL63 spike overlapping peptide pool stimulation. This TCR came from a human donor who had a prior SARS-CoV-2 infection. CDR3 reads: CASDHLDEAGLFF. The DNA sequence is TGTGCCAGCGACCATTTAGACGAAGCCGGGCTGTTTTTT.